This T cell receptor (beta chain) comes out of a study of shared clonotypes between healthy human individuals. At the level of the study: A donor's plate count was three for CD4 naive and three for CD4 memory; CD8 naive had two and CD8 memory one.

Findings of the study overall: Naive subsets, compared against memory subsets, generally had larger estimated richness values. Apart from blood, nothing was sampled; tissue repertoires likely differ.

The material for each subset, its genomic DNA, was split evenly across several immunoSEQ plates. Profiled with immunoSEQ multiplex PCR; TCRdb holds only in-frame clones, not every one. Of roughly 1,000,000 clones in the sample, around three quarters were seen once. Regarding this clone: Its antigen is not identified. An end of the junction differs from the germline gene, which may be a read error.

The CDR3 covers 15 residues. Per the germline V gene, CDR1 is SGHTA and CDR2 is FQGNSA. The TCR was taken from a man between 18 and 35 years old in good health. Some clones in this sample may be carry-over from other donors' samples. The specimen sequenced was memory CD4+ T cells from PBMCs. As for subset: CD45RA-negative fraction. V gene TRBV7-2 combines with J gene TRBJ2-1; TRBD2 agrees at 9 bases. The CDR3 reads CASRLGGRAGNEQFF. CDR3 DNA: TGTGCCAGCCGCTTAGGCGGGAGGGCCGGGAATGAGCAGTTCTTC.